Reported below is one TCR beta chain. The sample originates from a study of T cells in localized non-small cell lung cancer. The CDR3 sequence is 16 residues long. CDR1 and CDR2 from the germline V gene are WSHSY and SAAADI. The V gene end was trimmed by 3 bases and the J gene end by 8 bases; junction bases not matched to a gene: 10. Sequencing used immunoSEQ multiplex PCR; TCRdb keeps in-frame clones, though not all of them. The table records 12,000 or so clones, roughly 84% of them present only once. The chain carries TRBV10-2 and TRBJ2-1; 10 nucleotides agree with TRBD2. The TCR sequence derives from a male donor at least 60 years old with stage III lung adenocarcinoma. The sample here was peripheral blood, taken before any cancer treatment. The CDR3: CASSEWASGRRHEQFF. In DNA, the CDR3 is TGCGCCAGCAGTGAATGGGCTAGCGGGAGACGGCATGAGCAGTTCTTC.